This T cell receptor (beta chain) was documented in a study of shared clonotypes between healthy human individuals. Overall study results and limits: Estimated clonotype richness was generally higher in naive than memory subsets. Generation probability values for non-shared clonotypes were lower than those for clonotypes shared by all four donors.

This clone was detected only a few times. What it binds is unknown. Germline CDR1 and CDR2: WSHSY and SAAADI. This CDR3 region has 14 residues. V was trimmed by 0 bases and J by 2 bases, leaving 5 bases between them. Sequencing was performed with immunoSEQ multiplex PCR; in TCRdb, only in-frame clones are kept and a portion is missing. The sample consists of over 850,000 clones, 75% to 80% of them appearing once. This receptor was taken from a man aged 18 to 30 in good health. Some clones in this sample may be carry-over from other donors' samples. The chain uses TRBV10-2 and TRBJ1-3; TRBD1 is a possible D gene (5 bases). Specimen: memory CD4+ T cells from PBMCs. As for subset: CD45RA-negative fraction. CDR3 protein: CASSESGAGNTIYF. CDR3 DNA: TGCGCCAGCAGTGAGTCAGGGGCTGGAAACACCATATATTTT.